A selection of T cell receptor beta chains follows, all from one sample in a study of T cell repertoires in cytomegalovirus infection. MiXCR, applied by TCRdb to the reads, yields one record per CDR3 protein. The table has approximately 76,000 distinct CDR3 sequences, roughly 40% seen once; the top ten hold more than 85%. No antigen has been identified for these receptors. The source material was CD8+ T cells from cultured PBMCs, sampled from culture after CMV antigen stimulation. These receptors were obtained from a human donor in good health (CMV status not recorded). Some clones in this sample may be carry-over from other donors' samples. The CDR3 runs from the conserved cysteine through the conserved F or W. A D gene is named only where the DNA matches it firmly. Clone size is given for some rows only: seen once, a few or many times, or a class if the clone is expanded.

J gene: TRBJ1-1
V gene: TRBV4-2
clone size: .
D gene: .
CDR3 protein: CASSQAETNTEAFF
CDR3 DNA: TGTGCCAGCAGCCAAGCAGAAACTAACACTGAAGCTTTCTTT

J gene: TRBJ1-4
V gene: TRBV5-6
clone size: few
D gene: .
CDR3 protein: CASKRRILEEKLFF
CDR3 DNA: TGTGCCAGCAAAAGACGGATATTGGAGGAAAAACTGTTTTTT

J gene: TRBJ2-1
V gene: TRBV7-6
clone size: many
D gene: TRBD2
CDR3 protein: CASSLQSSGGAYNEQFF
CDR3 DNA: TGTGCCAGCAGCTTACAATCTAGCGGGGGGGCGTATAATGAGCAGTTCTTC

J gene: TRBJ2-4
V gene: TRBV12-3/TRBV12-4
clone size: few
D gene: TRBD1
CDR3 protein: CASSLRTGLDIQYF
CDR3 DNA: TGTGCCAGCAGTTTAAGGACAGGGTTGGACATTCAGTACTTC

J gene: TRBJ2-3
V gene: TRBV27
clone size: many
D gene: TRBD2
CDR3 protein: CASSSLGLGPPSTDTQYF
CDR3 DNA: TGTGCCAGCAGTTCATTAGGACTAGGCCCGCCTAGCACAGATACGCAGTATTTT

J gene: TRBJ1-1
V gene: TRBV6-2/TRBV6-3
clone size: .
D gene: .
CDR3 protein: CASSPKSGLTEDFF
CDR3 DNA: TGTGCCAGCAGCCCTAAGTCAGGACTCACTGAAGATTTCTTT

J gene: TRBJ1-6
V gene: TRBV4-1
clone size: few
D gene: .
CDR3 protein: CASSQDILFASSPLHF
CDR3 DNA: TGCGCCAGCAGCCAAGATATTTTATTTGCGTCTTCACCCCTCCACTTT

J gene: TRBJ2-7
V gene: TRBV6-5
clone size: few
D gene: TRBD2
CDR3 protein: CASSHGTRRYEQYF
CDR3 DNA: TGTGCCAGCAGTCACGGGACTAGAAGATACGAGCAGTACTTC

J gene: TRBJ1-6
V gene: TRBV27
clone size: .
D gene: .
CDR3 protein: CASSPGPWANSPLHF
CDR3 DNA: TGTGCCAGCAGTCCGGGACCCTGGGCCAATTCACCCCTCCACTTT

J gene: TRBJ1-1
V gene: TRBV7-8
clone size: .
D gene: .
CDR3 protein: CASSSRRDANTEAFF
CDR3 DNA: TGTGCCAGCAGCTCAAGGCGGGACGCGAACACTGAAGCTTTCTTT

J gene: TRBJ2-1
V gene: TRBV15
clone size: .
D gene: TRBD2
CDR3 protein: CATSILAGDYNEQFF
CDR3 DNA: TGTGCCACCAGCATTTTAGCGGGGGACTACAATGAGCAGTTCTTC

J gene: TRBJ2-5
V gene: TRBV3-1
clone size: .
D gene: .
CDR3 protein: CASSQDWGEETQYF
CDR3 DNA: TGTGCCAGCAGCCAAGATTGGGGGGAGGAGACCCAGTACTTC

J gene: TRBJ1-2
V gene: TRBV5-1
clone size: few
D gene: .
CDR3 protein: CASSLGAQDVDYGYTF
CDR3 DNA: TGCGCCAGCAGCTTGGGGGCCCAGGACGTTGACTATGGCTACACCTTC

J gene: TRBJ2-3
V gene: TRBV28
clone size: few
D gene: TRBD2
CDR3 protein: CASSLSAGVDTQYF
CDR3 DNA: TGTGCCAGCAGTTTGTCAGCGGGGGTTGATACGCAGTATTTT

J gene: TRBJ1-4
V gene: TRBV2
clone size: .
D gene: .
CDR3 protein: CASSRGVKLFF
CDR3 DNA: TGTGCCAGCAGTCGCGGTGTTAAACTGTTTTTT

J gene: TRBJ2-7
V gene: TRBV7-2
clone size: .
D gene: TRBD2
CDR3 protein: CASSSEWDGGAGLEQYF
CDR3 DNA: TGTGCCAGCAGCTCCGAATGGGACGGGGGGGCCGGCCTCGAGCAGTACTTC

J gene: TRBJ2-5
V gene: TRBV7-9
clone size: .
D gene: TRBD2
CDR3 protein: CASSLAGTTKETQYF
CDR3 DNA: TGTGCCAGCAGCTTAGCCGGGACTACCAAGGAGACCCAGTACTTC

J gene: TRBJ1-3
V gene: TRBV12-3/TRBV12-4
clone size: .
D gene: .
CDR3 protein: CASSWGQRSGNTIYF
CDR3 DNA: TGTGCCAGCAGTTGGGGGCAGCGCTCTGGAAACACCATATATTTT

J gene: TRBJ2-1
V gene: TRBV7-9
clone size: .
D gene: .
CDR3 protein: CASSSPGPPSYNEQFF
CDR3 DNA: TGTGCCAGCAGCTCTCCGGGACCGCCGTCCTACAATGAGCAGTTCTTC

J gene: TRBJ2-2
V gene: TRBV7-2
clone size: few
D gene: TRBD2
CDR3 protein: CASSLASDGGGALTGELFF
CDR3 DNA: TGTGCCAGCAGCTTAGCCTCTGACGGCGGGGGGGCACTGACCGGGGAGCTGTTTTTT

J gene: TRBJ2-7
V gene: TRBV7-2
clone size: few
D gene: .
CDR3 protein: CASSSTGNEQYF
CDR3 DNA: TGTGCCAGCAGCTCGACGGGAAACGAGCAGTACTTC

J gene: TRBJ1-4
V gene: TRBV7-9
clone size: few
D gene: .
CDR3 protein: CASSLKGQTEDEKLFF
CDR3 DNA: TGTGCCAGCAGCTTAAAAGGGCAGACTGAGGACGAAAAACTGTTTTTT

J gene: TRBJ1-5
V gene: TRBV6-2/TRBV6-3
clone size: few
D gene: .
CDR3 protein: CASSHPAGPQHF
CDR3 DNA: TGTGCCAGCAGCCACCCTGCGGGGCCCCAGCATTTT

J gene: TRBJ1-1
V gene: TRBV7-6
clone size: few
D gene: .
CDR3 protein: CASSLREGLVREAFF
CDR3 DNA: TGTGCCAGCAGCCTGCGGGAGGGGCTTGTACGTGAAGCTTTCTTT

J gene: TRBJ1-2
V gene: TRBV5-5
clone size: few
D gene: .
CDR3 protein: CASSPEGSYGYTF
CDR3 DNA: TGTGCCAGCAGCCCGGAAGGTTCCTATGGCTACACCTTC

J gene: TRBJ2-7
V gene: TRBV7-2
clone size: few
D gene: .
CDR3 protein: CASSSTLDYEQYF
CDR3 DNA: TGTGCCAGCAGCTCCACACTCGACTACGAGCAGTACTTC

J gene: TRBJ2-7
V gene: TRBV7-4
clone size: .
D gene: .
CDR3 protein: CASSLSGTPYEQYF
CDR3 DNA: TGTGCCAGCAGCTTAAGCGGGACACCCTACGAGCAGTACTTC

J gene: TRBJ2-2
V gene: TRBV9
clone size: .
D gene: TRBD2
CDR3 protein: CASSVAGLAGGTNTGELFF
CDR3 DNA: TGTGCCAGCAGCGTAGCCGGACTAGCGGGGGGAACGAACACCGGGGAGCTGTTTTTT

J gene: TRBJ1-1
V gene: TRBV11-2
clone size: once
D gene: TRBD1
CDR3 protein: CASSLLGQDEAFF
CDR3 DNA: TGTGCCAGCAGCTTACTCGGACAGGATGAAGCTTTCTTT